These 30 T cell receptor beta chains were sequenced from one sample in a study of blood T cell repertoires in COVID-19. Profiled with immunoSEQ multiplex PCR; TCRdb holds only in-frame clones, not every one. The sample lists 350,000 to 450,000 clones, over 80% seen once, with approximately 5.4% in the top ten. The sample taken for sequencing was PBMCs or T cells enriched from blood (not recorded which). All receptors come from a woman in her forties or fifties who had recovered from COVID-19.

The chain is built from TRBV4-1 and TRBJ1-2, with a possible D match to TRBD1 (6 bases). Trimming pared 2 bases from V and 2 bases from J, leaving 24 bases between. The CDR3 has 19 amino acids. Per germline, CDR1 MGHRA and CDR2 YSYEKL. The DNA for the CDR3 is TGCGCCAGCAGCCAAATATTCCGGGACACCCGGCTGGGCAACTATGGCTACACCTTC. Encoded protein: CASSQIFRDTRLGNYGYTF.

The chain couples TRBV4-1 to TRBJ1-6, with no clear D. From germline, CDR1 is MGHRA and CDR2 YSYEKL. The V and J ends lost 0 bases and 9 bases respectively, with 3 bases between them. The CDR3 is 12 residues long. In DNA form, the CDR3 reads TGCGCCAGCAGCCAAGACGTTTCACCCCTCCACTTT. This encodes CASSQDVSPLHF.

The chain links TRBV4-1 to TRBJ2-5; 11 bases match TRBD2. With V trimmed by 3 bases and J by 2 bases, 5 bases remained unmatched. From germline, CDR1 is MGHRA and CDR2 YSYEKL. The CDR3 extends over 16 amino acids. The CDR3 sequence is CASSQIPSGGQETQYF. The CDR3, as DNA: TGCGCCAGCAGCCAGATTCCTAGCGGGGGGCAAGAGACCCAGTACTTC.

The chain recombines TRBV6-5 with TRBJ1-2; D uncertain. V dropped 8 bases and J dropped 0 bases, with 10 bases sitting between them. Looked up from germline, CDR1 is MNHEY and CDR2 is SVGAGI. This CDR3 has 13 residues. The CDR3 reads CASERPPNYGYTF. The CDR3 nucleotides are TGTGCCAGCGAGAGGCCCCCTAACTATGGCTACACCTTC.

In its sample, this clone was seen a few times. The gene calls are TRBV5-6 and TRBJ1-2, with a weak D call TRBD1 (5 bases). This CDR3 contains 16 residues. Trimming cost V 4 bases and J 4 bases, with 20 bases left between them. CDR1 SGHDT and CDR2 YYEEEE come from the germline V gene. The CDR3 spells CASSVQRTGGLYGYTF. The CDR3 coding sequence is TGTGCCAGCAGCGTTCAACGCACCGGGGGACTCTATGGCTACACCTTC.

This chain joins TRBV6-1 and TRBJ2-3; 7 bases fit TRBD2. The germline V gene has CDR1 MNHNS and CDR2 SASEGT. Trimming at V came to 1 base and at J to 3 bases, leaving 4 bases not matched to a gene. This CDR3 is built from 15 residues. CDR3 amino acids: CASSEGSGGTDTQYF. The CDR3 DNA reads TGTGCCAGCAGTGAAGGCTCGGGAGGTACAGATACGCAGTATTTT.

The chain is built from TRBV7-6 and TRBJ2-1; 10 nucleotides line up with TRBD2. The germline gives CDR1 SGHVS, CDR2 FNYEAQ. The CDR3 has 16 amino acids. The V segment lost 1 base and the J segment 6 bases; nucleotides outside the gene matches: 6. Here the CDR3 reads CASSLEASGRGNEQFF. The CDR3 DNA follows: TGTGCCAGCAGCTTAGAAGCCAGCGGGAGGGGCAATGAGCAGTTCTTC. Filled out from reference TRBV7-6 and TRBJ2-1, the complete variable domain reads GAGVSQSPRYKVTKRGQDVALRCDPISGHVSLYWYRQALGQGPEFLTYFNYEAQQDKSGLPNDRFSAERPEGSISTLTIQRTEQRDSAMYRCASSLEASGRGNEQFFGPGTRLTVL.

The V and J genes are TRBV3-1 (or the pseudogene TRBV3-2) and TRBJ1-6; TRBD1 matches at 7 bases. The V and J ends lost 0 bases and 7 bases, in that order; junction bases with no gene match: 3. The CDR3 extends over 15 amino acids. CDR1 is LGHDT and CDR2 is YNNKEL in the germline V gene (reference sequence). The DNA for the CDR3 is TGTGCCAGCAGCCAAGACGGGACAGCCAATTCACCCCTCCACTTT. Protein: CASSQDGTANSPLHF.

The J gene is TRBJ1-2, the V gene TRBV6-2 or TRBV6-3; tentatively, D is TRBD1 (5 bases). V lost 4 bases and J lost 3, with 12 bases in between. CDR3 length equals 14 residues. CDR1 and CDR2 (germline): MNHEY, SVGEGT. The CDR3 protein is CASSSTQGYYGYTF. For the CDR3, the DNA is TGTGCCAGCAGTTCCACCCAGGGTTACTATGGCTACACCTTC.

The chain couples TRBV7-9 to TRBJ1-5; tentatively, D is TRBD1 (6 bases). Looked up from germline, CDR1 is SEHNR and CDR2 is FQNEAQ (reference sequence). Trimming stripped 6 bases from V and 7 bases from J, with 13 bases between. The CDR3 loop spans 13 amino acids. The CDR3 spells CASRSGVGQPQHF. CDR3 DNA: TGTGCCAGCAGATCAGGGGTGGGACAGCCCCAGCATTTT.

The J gene is TRBJ1-2, the V gene TRBV5-4; D is undetermined. V was clipped by 0 bases and J by 4 bases, with 16 bases between them. Looked up from germline, CDR1 is SGHNT and CDR2 is YYREEE (reference sequence). CDR3 length: 16 amino acids. CDR3: CASSLVSVRHLYGYTF. The CDR3 DNA is TGTGCCAGCAGCTTGGTCTCGGTTCGACACCTCTATGGCTACACCTTC.

This chain's CDR3 is CASSLVLNGGAETDTQYF. CDR3 DNA sequence: TGTGCCAGCAGCTTGGTTCTTAACGGGGGGGCCGAGACAGATACGCAGTATTTT. This chain connects TRBV5-6 to TRBJ2-3; 8 nucleotides align to TRBD2. Trimming cost V 0 bases and J 3 bases; bases outside gene matches: 12. The CDR3 runs to 18 residues. In germline, CDR1 is SGHDT, CDR2 YYEEEE.

The rearrangement links TRBV19 to TRBJ2-4; 7 bases agree with TRBD2. The CDR3 totals 16 residues. CDR1 LNHDA and CDR2 SQIVND come from the germline V gene (reference sequence). The DNA of the CDR3 is TGTGTCCCGGACACTCGGGGGGACTCTGCCAAAAACATTCAGTACTTC. The encoded protein is CVPDTRGDSAKNIQYF.

The genes are TRBV6-2 or TRBV6-3 and TRBJ1-2; 8 nucleotides align to TRBD1. J gave up 7 bases and V 6 bases, and 13 bases lay outside the gene matches. The CDR3 contains 15 residues. Looked up from germline, CDR1 is MNHEY and CDR2 is SVGEGT. CDR3 sequence reads: CASSQGQGIWFGYTF. The CDR3 DNA is TGTGCCAGCAGCCAAGGACAGGGAATATGGTTTGGCTACACCTTC.

V gene TRBV19 combines with J gene TRBJ2-1; 11 bases align to TRBD2. The CDR3 contains 15 residues. From germline, CDR1 is LNHDA and CDR2 SQIVND (reference sequence). V shed 10 bases, J shed 9 bases, and the junction held 14 bases outside the gene matches. The CDR3 DNA follows: TGTGCCACGAGAACTAGCGGGAGACATGCAACTGAGCAGTTCTTC. Protein: CATRTSGRHATEQFF.

The J gene is TRBJ2-1, the V gene TRBV29-1, with 13 bases that match TRBD2. With V trimmed by 6 bases and J by 5 bases, 4 bases remained unmatched. Germline loops: CDR1 SQVTM, CDR2 ANQGSEA. This CDR3 comprises 14 residues. DNA of the CDR3: TGCAGCGTCGCGGGACTAGCGGGGCACAATGAGCAGTTCTTC. Its protein is CSVAGLAGHNEQFF.

This rearrangement joins TRBV4-3 to TRBJ1-6, with 9 positions matching TRBD1. The junction had 7 bases not matched to a gene; V was cut back by 0 bases and J by 10 bases. In germline, CDR1 is LGHNA, CDR2 YSLEER. The CDR3 covers 16 residues. The CDR3, as DNA: TGCGCCAGCAGCCAAGATTTGGGACAGGGCTTGTCACCCCTCCACTTT. It yields the protein CASSQDLGQGLSPLHF.

This sequence joins TRBV1 and TRBJ1-2; the D call TRBD1 from the table was never checked on the DNA. TRBV1 corresponds to a pseudogene. The CDR3 loop spans 20 amino acids. The CDR3 DNA follows: TGCACCAGCAGCCAAGATGAAGGACAAAACAACCCGTTCTACTCGTATGGCTACACCTTC. Translating it yields CTSSQDEGQNNPFYSYGYTF.

The CDR3 sequence is CASSMISGTGSLRPQHF. The DNA for the CDR3 is TGTGCCAGTAGTATGATTTCCGGGACAGGGTCTCTTCGGCCCCAGCATTTT. V is TRBV19 and J is TRBJ1-5; TRBD1 agrees at 9 bases. With 3 bases clipped from V and 9 bases from J, the junction kept 15 bases outside the gene matches. The CDR3 sequence is 17 residues long. CDR1 LNHDA and CDR2 SQIVND come from the germline V gene (reference sequence).

The V call is TRBV7-2, the J call TRBJ2-7, with 8 bases matching TRBD2. Looked up from germline, CDR1 is SGHTA and CDR2 is FQGNSA. This CDR3 is 16 amino acids long. The junction had 8 bases not matched to a gene; V was cut back by 4 bases and J by 0 bases. Here the CDR3 reads CASSSHRGGISYEQYF. The CDR3 bases are TGTGCCAGCAGCTCCCACCGGGGGGGAATCTCCTACGAGCAGTACTTC.

The chain uses TRBV12-3 or TRBV12-4 and TRBJ1-2; D might be TRBD1 (5 bases). V was shortened by 6 bases and J by 4 bases, with 12 bases between the two germline ends. There are 13 residues in the CDR3. The CDR3 region has the DNA TGTGCCAGCAGCTCCCGGGGGAGCTATGGCTACACCTTC. Its translation is CASSSRGSYGYTF.

The chain links TRBV2 to TRBJ1-1, with TRBD1 matching over 7 bases. Germline-derived CDR1 and CDR2 are SNHLY and FYNNEI. The CDR3 totals 13 residues. After removal of 7 bases from V and 11 bases from J, the junction contained 13 bases not matched to a gene. The CDR3 here is CASTSSPGGGAFF. CDR3 nucleotides: TGTGCCAGCACCTCCAGCCCAGGGGGAGGCGCTTTCTTT.

The chain recombines TRBV5-6 with TRBJ2-2; 11 bases match TRBD1. V dropped 4 bases and J dropped 5; count of bases not matched to a gene: 10. Germline lookup yields CDR1 SGHDT and CDR2 YYEEEE. The CDR3 runs to 17 residues. The DNA for the CDR3 is TGTGCCAGCAGCCCGAACTACGGACAGGGGGCTACCGGGGAGCTGTTTTTT. Its protein is CASSPNYGQGATGELFF.

This rearrangement joins TRBV30 to TRBJ2-7; 9 bases fit TRBD2. J lost 0 bases, V lost 0 bases, and 6 bases had no gene match. CDR3 length: 16 amino acids. Germline V gene lookup returns CDR1 GTSNPN and CDR2 SVGIG (reference sequence). This CDR3 is CAWSVRPSGNSYEQYF. The CDR3 DNA is TGTGCCTGGAGTGTACGGCCTAGCGGGAACTCCTACGAGCAGTACTTC. The whole variable domain, filled in from reference TRBV30 and TRBJ2-7, reads SQTIHQWPATLVQPVGSPLSLECTVEGTSNPNLYWYRQAAGRGLQLLFYSVGIGQISSEVPQNLSASRPQDRQFILSSKKLLLSDSGFYLCAWSVRPSGNSYEQYFGPGTRLTVT.

V usage is TRBV3-1 (or the pseudogene TRBV3-2) and J usage is TRBJ2-3; D gene unclear. Trimming removed 3 bases from V and 0 bases from J, with 7 bases in between. The CDR3 consists of 14 residues. Per the germline V gene, CDR1 is LGHDT and CDR2 is YNNKEL (reference sequence). CDR3: CASSHGGSTDTQYF. The CDR3 DNA follows: TGTGCCAGCAGCCATGGCGGAAGCACAGATACGCAGTATTTT.

J is TRBJ1-4 and V is TRBV7-2; D gene ambiguous. This CDR3 has 14 amino acids. Germline V CDR1 and CDR2: SGHTA, FQGNSA. The V and J ends lost 4 bases and 3 bases respectively, with 9 bases between them. The CDR3 DNA sequence: TGTGCCAGCAGCTCCGGGATGGCTAATGAAAAACTGTTTTTT. Its translation: CASSSGMANEKLFF. The whole variable domain, filled in from reference TRBV7-2 and TRBJ1-4, reads GAGVSQSPSNKVTEKGKDVELRCDPISGHTALYWYRQSLGQGLEFLIYFQGNSAPDKSGLPSDRFSAERTGGSVSTLTIQRTQQEDSAVYLCASSSGMANEKLFFGSGTQLSVL.

This chain uses TRBV7-6 with TRBJ1-2; 10 nucleotides line up with TRBD1. J was trimmed by 6 bases and V by 5 bases; bases with no gene match: 9. CDR1 is SGHVS, CDR2 FNYEAQ, per germline. The CDR3 sequence is 15 residues long. Here the CDR3 DNA reads TGTGCCAGCAGCGTCATGACAGGGGGCCTGGATGGCTACACCTTC. Translation gives CASSVMTGGLDGYTF.

V is TRBV3-1 (or the pseudogene TRBV3-2) and J is TRBJ1-1; D perhaps matches TRBD1 (6 bases). The CDR3 sequence is 19 residues long. Trimming shortened V by 4 bases and J by 1 base, and 25 bases separated the two germline ends. Germline loops: CDR1 LGHDT, CDR2 YNNKEL (reference sequence). CDR3 in amino acids: CASSLRPERAGVPNTEAFF. The CDR3 DNA reads as TGTGCCAGCAGCCTTAGACCAGAGAGGGCAGGGGTGCCGAACACTGAAGCTTTCTTT.

The CDR3 nucleotides are TGTGCCAGCAGCTCCCCCTCTTTAATGTACGAGCAGTACTTC. Translated: CASSSPSLMYEQYF. The J gene is TRBJ2-7, the V gene TRBV7-2, with no clear D. V lost 4 bases to trimming and J lost 4 bases, with 14 bases between them. Germline CDR1 and CDR2: SGHTA and FQGNSA. The CDR3 sequence is 14 residues long.

This chain joins TRBV6-2 or TRBV6-3 and TRBJ2-5; D remains ambiguous. Trimming removed 0 bases from V and 5 bases from J, with 10 bases in between. This CDR3 has 14 residues. The V gene's germline CDR1 is MNHEY and CDR2 SVGEGT. DNA for the CDR3: TGTGCCAGCAGTTACTCCGTGACATTGGAGACCCAGTACTTC. Translating gives CASSYSVTLETQYF.